Listed below are T cell receptor beta chains from one sample, sequenced in a study of control samples from healthy donors and cancer patients. The data were produced by immunoSEQ multiplex PCR, yet TCRdb's version contains in-frame clones alone and is incomplete. Counted here are some 82,000 clones, 84% occurring once; the ten biggest clones make up under 14%. The sequenced sample consisted of PBMCs. Every receptor here comes from a man in his sixties with head and neck cancer. Both conserved end residues are part of each CDR3. Fields, in order: clone size, D gene, J gene, V gene, CDR3 DNA, CDR3 protein. The D gene is left open where the match is weak. Size values are once, few and many counts, or a class for expanded clones, and some rows have none.

abundance: NA; d_gene: TRBD1; j_gene: TRBJ2-7; v_gene: TRBV6-5; CDR3nt: TGTGCCAGCAGGCGCTCAGGGGGCTCCTACGAGCAGTACTTC; CDR3aa: CASRRSGGSYEQYF
abundance: many; d_gene: NA; j_gene: TRBJ1-5; v_gene: TRBV7-8; CDR3nt: TGTGCCAGCAGCTTAGGGTACGTTTTCTATAGCAATCAGCCCCAGCATTTT; CDR3aa: CASSLGYVFYSNQPQHF
abundance: few; d_gene: NA; j_gene: TRBJ1-1; v_gene: TRBV3-1/TRBV3-2; CDR3nt: TGTGCCAGCAGCCAATGGGCAAGTCCCCCCGTGAACACTGAAGCTTTCTTT; CDR3aa: CASSQWASPPVNTEAFF
abundance: NA; d_gene: TRBD2; j_gene: TRBJ2-5; v_gene: TRBV5-4; CDR3nt: TGTGCCAGCAGCTTAAGACTAGCGGGGGGCGAGACCCAGTACTTC; CDR3aa: CASSLRLAGGETQYF
abundance: NA; d_gene: TRBD1; j_gene: TRBJ1-6; v_gene: TRBV28; CDR3nt: TGTGCCAGCAGTCCGGGACAGCTAAGAGGATATAATTCACCCCTCCACTTT; CDR3aa: CASSPGQLRGYNSPLHF
abundance: NA; d_gene: NA; j_gene: TRBJ2-2; v_gene: TRBV5-4; CDR3nt: TGTGCCAGCAGCCCGCCGGGGCGGCAGGGTACCGGGGAGCTGTTTTTT; CDR3aa: CASSPPGRQGTGELFF
abundance: NA; d_gene: NA; j_gene: TRBJ2-5; v_gene: TRBV19; CDR3nt: TGTGCCAGTAGTATGGCCGTCCAAGAGACCCAGTACTTC; CDR3aa: CASSMAVQETQYF
abundance: few; d_gene: NA; j_gene: TRBJ1-1; v_gene: TRBV7-2; CDR3nt: TGTGCCAGCAGCTCAACTGGGGCCACTGAAGCTTTCTTT; CDR3aa: CASSSTGATEAFF
abundance: NA; d_gene: NA; j_gene: TRBJ1-1; v_gene: TRBV18; CDR3nt: TGTGCCAGCTCACCCAGGGGCATGAACACTGAAGCTTTCTTT; CDR3aa: CASSPRGMNTEAFF
abundance: NA; d_gene: NA; j_gene: TRBJ2-2; v_gene: TRBV7-8; CDR3nt: TGTGCCAGCAGCTTTTCGGGGCCCAACACCGGGGAGCTGTTTTTT; CDR3aa: CASSFSGPNTGELFF
abundance: NA; d_gene: TRBD1; j_gene: TRBJ1-1; v_gene: TRBV5-4; CDR3nt: TGTGCCAGCAGCTTGGGGGCCGGGACAGGGAACACTGAAGCTTTCTTT; CDR3aa: CASSLGAGTGNTEAFF
abundance: NA; d_gene: NA; j_gene: TRBJ2-7; v_gene: TRBV6-5; CDR3nt: TGTGCCAGCAGTTACTCGACTTCCCATGTAGAGCAGTACTTC; CDR3aa: CASSYSTSHVEQYF
abundance: NA; d_gene: NA; j_gene: TRBJ2-7; v_gene: TRBV7-6; CDR3nt: TGTGCCAGCAGTTCCGACTTAGGGGACGAGCAGTACTTC; CDR3aa: CASSSDLGDEQYF
abundance: large; d_gene: NA; j_gene: TRBJ1-2; v_gene: TRBV5-4; CDR3nt: TGTGCCAGCAGCTTTAGGGGGGCTAACTATGGCTACACCTTC; CDR3aa: CASSFRGANYGYTF
abundance: NA; d_gene: NA; j_gene: TRBJ2-3; v_gene: TRBV5-1; CDR3nt: TGCGCCAGCAGCCCGGACAACACAGATACGCAGTATTTT; CDR3aa: CASSPDNTDTQYF
abundance: NA; d_gene: NA; j_gene: TRBJ2-7; v_gene: TRBV5-8; CDR3nt: TGTGCCAGCAGCTTTCAAGGGGGTTCCTACGAGCAGTACTTC; CDR3aa: CASSFQGGSYEQYF
abundance: NA; d_gene: NA; j_gene: TRBJ2-3; v_gene: TRBV30; CDR3nt: TGTGCCTGGAGTGAACCGCCAGATACGCAGTATTTT; CDR3aa: CAWSEPPDTQYF
abundance: NA; d_gene: NA; j_gene: TRBJ2-6; v_gene: TRBV19; CDR3nt: TGTGCCAGTAGTTTGGAGAGCTCTGGGGCCAACGTCCTGACTTTC; CDR3aa: CASSLESSGANVLTF
abundance: NA; d_gene: NA; j_gene: TRBJ2-5; v_gene: TRBV2; CDR3nt: TGTGCCAGCAACCCCCATGGGGAGACCCAGTACTTC; CDR3aa: CASNPHGETQYF
abundance: NA; d_gene: NA; j_gene: TRBJ1-1; v_gene: TRBV29-1; CDR3nt: TGCAGCGTCGATGGAAGGGCTTTCTTT; CDR3aa: CSVDGRAFF
abundance: once; d_gene: NA; j_gene: TRBJ1-6; v_gene: TRBV6-5; CDR3nt: TGTGCCAGCAGTTACTCTCAGAATAGAAATTCACCCCTCCACTTT; CDR3aa: CASSYSQNRNSPLHF
abundance: NA; d_gene: NA; j_gene: TRBJ2-7; v_gene: TRBV27; CDR3nt: TGTGCCAGCAGTTTAGAGGGACACAGGAGCTCCTACGAGCAGTACTTC; CDR3aa: CASSLEGHRSSYEQYF
abundance: NA; d_gene: TRBD2; j_gene: TRBJ2-7; v_gene: TRBV5-6; CDR3nt: TGTGCCAGCAGCTATGGGACTAGCAGTTACTACGAGCAGTACTTC; CDR3aa: CASSYGTSSYYEQYF
abundance: once; d_gene: NA; j_gene: TRBJ1-4; v_gene: TRBV7-2; CDR3nt: TGTGCCAGCAGCCGAGGGGAAAAACTGTTTTTT; CDR3aa: CASSRGEKLFF
abundance: NA; d_gene: TRBD2; j_gene: TRBJ2-7; v_gene: TRBV2; CDR3nt: TGTGCCAGCAGATCGGGGGGAATTAAAGAGCAGTACTTC; CDR3aa: CASRSGGIKEQYF
abundance: NA; d_gene: TRBD2; j_gene: TRBJ2-5; v_gene: TRBV7-2; CDR3nt: TGTGCCAGCAGCAAAACTAGCGGGATTTTAAAGACCCAGTACTTC; CDR3aa: CASSKTSGILKTQYF
abundance: NA; d_gene: TRBD1; j_gene: TRBJ2-7; v_gene: TRBV11-2; CDR3nt: TGTGCCAGCAGCTCGCTAAGGAGACAGGGCTTCCGCGAGCAGTACTTC; CDR3aa: CASSSLRRQGFREQYF
abundance: NA; d_gene: NA; j_gene: TRBJ1-1; v_gene: TRBV27; CDR3nt: TGTGCCAGCTCTCGACAGGTACGGACTGAAGCTTTCTTT; CDR3aa: CASSRQVRTEAFF
abundance: NA; d_gene: NA; j_gene: TRBJ1-3; v_gene: TRBV29-1; CDR3nt: TGCAGCGTTGAAGTAGGGGACAACCGACCTCGCTCTGGAAACACCATATATTTT; CDR3aa: CSVEVGDNRPRSGNTIYF
abundance: few; d_gene: NA; j_gene: TRBJ1-2; v_gene: TRBV5-8; CDR3nt: TGTGCCAGCAGCTTGTTTATTTCTTATGGTGGCTACACCTTC; CDR3aa: CASSLFISYGGYTF
abundance: NA; d_gene: TRBD1; j_gene: TRBJ2-5; v_gene: TRBV5-1; CDR3nt: TGCGCCAGCGGACAGGGGCAGCAAGAGACCCAGTACTTC; CDR3aa: CASGQGQQETQYF
abundance: NA; d_gene: NA; j_gene: TRBJ1-1; v_gene: TRBV6-5; CDR3nt: TGTGCCAGCCAACTCAGGGGCACCCTGACTGAAGCTTTCTTT; CDR3aa: CASQLRGTLTEAFF
abundance: NA; d_gene: NA; j_gene: TRBJ1-6; v_gene: TRBV2; CDR3nt: TGTGCCAGCAGTGAAGGTCCGAGCTCCTATAATTCACCCCTCCACTTT; CDR3aa: CASSEGPSSYNSPLHF
abundance: NA; d_gene: NA; j_gene: TRBJ2-2; v_gene: TRBV6-5; CDR3nt: TGTGCCAGCAGCCCAGTAATAAGGGGTAACGGGGAGCTGTTTTTT; CDR3aa: CASSPVIRGNGELFF
abundance: NA; d_gene: TRBD2; j_gene: TRBJ2-1; v_gene: TRBV27; CDR3nt: TGTGCCAGCAGTTTTACTAGCGGGAGCTATGAGCAGTTCTTC; CDR3aa: CASSFTSGSYEQFF
abundance: NA; d_gene: NA; j_gene: TRBJ1-3; v_gene: TRBV13; CDR3nt: TGTGCCAGCAGCTTAGAGGGGAGCATTGGAAACACCATATATTTT; CDR3aa: CASSLEGSIGNTIYF
abundance: once; d_gene: TRBD2; j_gene: TRBJ2-7; v_gene: TRBV28; CDR3nt: TGTGCCAGCAGTTTAGCGGGAGCGATGGGGAGGGACGAGCAGTACTTC; CDR3aa: CASSLAGAMGRDEQYF
abundance: NA; d_gene: NA; j_gene: TRBJ1-4; v_gene: TRBV6-2/TRBV6-3; CDR3nt: TGTGCCAGCAGTTACGGGGGTACGGGTGAAAAACTGTTTTTT; CDR3aa: CASSYGGTGEKLFF
abundance: once; d_gene: NA; j_gene: TRBJ1-2; v_gene: TRBV7-2; CDR3nt: TGTGCCAGCAGCTTAGGAGACGGTTCTAACTATGGCTACACCTTC; CDR3aa: CASSLGDGSNYGYTF
abundance: NA; d_gene: NA; j_gene: TRBJ1-6; v_gene: TRBV7-9; CDR3nt: TGTGCCAGCAGCCCGGAAGCGAACCTTAATTCACCCCTCCACTTT; CDR3aa: CASSPEANLNSPLHF
abundance: NA; d_gene: TRBD2; j_gene: TRBJ2-7; v_gene: TRBV28; CDR3nt: TGTGCCAGCAGTCCACTAGCGGGAGGTCTCTCCTACGAGCAGTACTTC; CDR3aa: CASSPLAGGLSYEQYF
abundance: NA; d_gene: TRBD2; j_gene: TRBJ2-1; v_gene: TRBV27; CDR3nt: TGTGCCAGCAGTCTGAGTAGCGGGAGCCGGGAGCAGTTCTTC; CDR3aa: CASSLSSGSREQFF
abundance: NA; d_gene: NA; j_gene: TRBJ1-2; v_gene: TRBV6-5; CDR3nt: TGTGCCAGCAATTCCGCAGGGGACTACTATGGCTACACCTTC; CDR3aa: CASNSAGDYYGYTF
abundance: NA; d_gene: NA; j_gene: TRBJ2-7; v_gene: TRBV18; CDR3nt: TGTGCCAGCTCACCACGGGACGGATTCTCCTACGAGCAGTACTTC; CDR3aa: CASSPRDGFSYEQYF
abundance: NA; d_gene: TRBD2; j_gene: TRBJ2-5; v_gene: TRBV2; CDR3nt: TGTGCCAGCAGTGAAGGGGAGGGAGCGACCCAGTACTTC; CDR3aa: CASSEGEGATQYF